The 22 T cell receptor beta chains in this list originate from one sample, sequenced in a study of shared T cell receptors in the human thymus. Assay used: immunoSEQ multiplex PCR; TCRdb lists only in-frame clones, some missing. Of 640,000 or so clones listed, around 87% were seen once; the top ten hold roughly 0.0089%. This sample was shared with a second study, whose subject was human thymus T cells.

What was sequenced was thymocytes. The receptors derive from a boy under three years old with a congenital heart defect.

Regarding this clone: The same CDR3 is also encoded by other DNA sequences in this sample. The rearrangement joins TRBV27 to TRBJ1-6, with a tentative D call TRBD1 (6 bases). Trimming stripped 7 bases from V and 5 bases from J, with 15 bases between. The CDR3 runs 15 residues. Germline V CDR1 and CDR2: MNHEY, SMNVEV (reference sequence). CDR3 nucleotides: TGTGCCAGCAAGACACAGGGAAAGGATAATTCACCCCTCCACTTT. Translated: CASKTQGKDNSPLHF.

The chain combines TRBV7-2 with TRBJ1-2; no definite D call. The length of the CDR3 is 14 residues. In germline, CDR1 is SGHTA, CDR2 FQGNSA. Trimming pared 5 bases from V and 5 bases from J, leaving 15 bases between. The CDR3 bases are TGTGCCAGCAGCCGATATATTTCAGATTATGGCTACACCTTC. Amino acids: CASSRYISDYGYTF.

The V and J genes are TRBV11-2 and TRBJ2-7; possibly TRBD1 for D (6 bases). The germline V gene encodes CDR1 SGHAT and CDR2 FQNNGV. V dropped 4 bases and J dropped 0 bases, with 13 bases sitting between them. The CDR3 covers 15 residues. CDR3 sequence reads: CASSSGQRSSYEQYF. The CDR3 DNA reads TGTGCCAGCAGCTCAGGACAGAGGAGCTCCTACGAGCAGTACTTC.

The chain employs TRBV7-6 and TRBJ2-3; 8 nucleotides line up with TRBD2. Germline-derived CDR1 and CDR2 are SGHVS and FNYEAQ. V dropped 5 bases and J dropped 4; count of bases not matched to a gene: 14. The CDR3 is 17 residues long. This CDR3 reads CASSGTSQGLDSDTQYF. The CDR3 nucleotides are TGTGCCAGCAGCGGAACCAGCCAGGGACTAGACTCAGATACGCAGTATTTT.

The chain has TRBV28 and TRBJ2-3, with 10 bases aligning to TRBD1. With 7 bases clipped from V and 3 bases from J, the junction kept 4 bases outside the gene matches. This CDR3 is built from 14 residues. The germline V gene has CDR1 MDHEN and CDR2 SYDVKM. The CDR3 bases are TGTGCCAGCAATTGGACAGGGGGGACAGATACGCAGTATTTT. Translation gives CASNWTGGTDTQYF.

This sequence joins TRBV6-5 and TRBJ1-2; no clear D gene. The V gene lost 6 bases and the J gene lost 4 bases, with 12 bases spanning the gap. From germline, CDR1 is MNHEY and CDR2 SVGAGI. The CDR3 has 13 amino acids. CDR3 amino acids: CASREASSYGYTF. The CDR3 DNA is TGTGCCAGCAGGGAAGCTAGCAGCTATGGCTACACCTTC.

This rearrangement joins TRBV19 to TRBJ1-2; tentatively, D is TRBD1 (5 bases). Trimming removed 5 bases at V and 3 bases at J, with 7 bases between. The germline V gene has CDR1 LNHDA and CDR2 SQIVND (reference sequence). The CDR3 loop spans 12 amino acids. CDR3 nucleotide sequence: TGTGCCAGTAGTTCGACAGACTATGGCTACACCTTC. Translated, it gives CASSSTDYGYTF.

The V and J genes are TRBV5-1 and TRBJ2-2; D might be TRBD1 (6 bases). Germline V CDR1 and CDR2: SGHRS, YFSETQ. CDR3 length: 16 residues. Trimming cost V 6 bases and J 0 bases, with 15 bases left between them. Here the CDR3 DNA reads TGCGCCAGCAAAATTACCGGACAGACGAACACCGGGGAGCTGTTTTTT. Encoded protein: CASKITGQTNTGELFF.

This sequence joins TRBV6-5 and TRBJ1-5; D remains unclear. Germline values: CDR1 MNHEY, CDR2 SVGAGI. Trimming shortened V by 0 bases and J by 6 bases, and 9 bases separated the two germline ends. CDR3 length: 14 amino acids. This CDR3 reads CASSYSGRGQPQHF. In DNA form, the CDR3 reads TGTGCCAGCAGTTACTCAGGGCGGGGTCAGCCCCAGCATTTT.

The rearrangement uses TRBV5-1 and TRBJ1-2; 8 bases match TRBD1. Germline CDR1 is SGHRS and CDR2 is YFSETQ. Losses at the gene ends were 5 bases for V and 7 bases for J; bases not matched to a gene: 19. The CDR3 covers 17 residues. CDR3: CASRKGQFKKDRAGYTF. The DNA for the CDR3 is TGCGCCAGCAGGAAGGGACAGTTTAAGAAGGACAGGGCTGGCTACACCTTC.

The V gene is TRBV19, the J gene TRBJ1-1; weak D call: TRBD1 (5 bases). The CDR3 has 16 amino acids. V lost 4 bases, J lost 5 bases, and 20 bases lay in between. The germline CDR1 and CDR2 sequences are LNHDA and SQIVND (reference sequence). CDR3 DNA sequence: TGTGCCAGTAGTAACCGACAGAGCCGTAGGGGTACTGAAGCTTTCTTT. Translated: CASSNRQSRRGTEAFF.

The chain joins TRBV30 to TRBJ1-1; TRBD1 matches 9 bases. Germline CDR1 is GTSNPN and CDR2 is SVGIG (reference sequence). V shed 5 bases and J 5 bases; nucleotides not matched to a gene: 6. The CDR3 has 13 amino acids. CDR3 DNA: TGTGCCTGGCTAGGGGACAGGGTTACTGAAGCTTTCTTT. This encodes CAWLGDRVTEAFF.

This clone was seen a few times. This chain uses TRBV5-1 with TRBJ1-2; weak D call: TRBD1 (6 bases). There are 13 residues in the CDR3. Germline V gene lookup returns CDR1 SGHRS and CDR2 YFSETQ. Between the trimmed V and J ends, which lost 0 bases and 7 bases, there was a span of 10 bases. The CDR3 DNA follows: TGCGCCAGCAGCTTGGGTTCAGGGGCTGGCTACACCTTC. It codes for CASSLGSGAGYTF.

The gene calls are TRBV10-3 and TRBJ2-7; 9 nucleotides match TRBD2. The junction had 8 bases not matched to a gene; V was cut back by 2 bases and J by 0 bases. The germline V gene has CDR1 ENHRY and CDR2 SYGVKD. CDR3 length: 17 residues. CDR3 DNA: TGTGCCATCAGTGAGCATTCTAGCGGGGAGATCTCCTACGAGCAGTACTTC. Protein sequence: CAISEHSSGEISYEQYF.

A single count supports this clone. CDR3 DNA: TGTGCCAGTAGTCTCCAGGGTACCAATCAGCCCCAGCATTTT. The encoded protein is CASSLQGTNQPQHF. The J gene is TRBJ1-5, the V gene TRBV19; TRBD1 might be the D (5 bases). With 5 bases removed from V and 3 bases from J, the gap between germline ends came to 11 bases. This CDR3 has 14 residues. CDR1 LNHDA and CDR2 SQIVND come from the germline V gene (reference sequence).

J is TRBJ2-7 and V is TRBV7-9; TRBD1 matches at 8 bases. Germline values: CDR1 SEHNR, CDR2 FQNEAQ (reference sequence). V was pared by 5 bases and J by 4 bases, with 7 bases of the junction left unmatched. This CDR3 has 14 residues. The CDR3 loop reads CASSDRDRPYEQYF. The CDR3, as DNA: TGTGCCAGCAGCGACCGGGACAGGCCATACGAGCAGTACTTC.

V is TRBV14 and J is TRBJ2-7, with D possibly being TRBD1 (5 bases). V dropped 5 bases and J dropped 2 bases, with 16 bases sitting between them. CDR3 length: 15 amino acids. Germline V gene data show CDR1 as SGHDN and CDR2 as FVKESK. The CDR3, as DNA: TGTGCCAGCAGCGACAGAGTTCTTCAGACCTACGAGCAGTACTTC. Its translation: CASSDRVLQTYEQYF.

The chain carries TRBV27 and TRBJ1-6; no firm D call. Between the trimmed V and J ends, which lost 6 bases and 8 bases, there was a span of 8 bases. The CDR3 runs 12 residues. Germline V CDR1 and CDR2: MNHEY, SMNVEV (reference sequence). CDR3 in DNA: TGTGCCAGCAGCCCCCGGGATTCACCCCTCCACTTT. Encoded protein: CASSPRDSPLHF.

The chain joins TRBV6-5 to TRBJ2-1; 8 positions match TRBD2. The V gene end was trimmed by 6 bases and the J gene end by 7 bases; junction bases not matched to a gene: 11. The CDR3 sequence is 15 residues long. Germline CDR1 MNHEY, CDR2 SVGAGI. The DNA of the CDR3 is TGTGCCAGCAGACCACTAGCGGTGGAGGAGAATGAGCAGTTCTTC. This translates into CASRPLAVEENEQFF.

This chain connects TRBV4-3 to TRBJ2-5; D is perhaps TRBD2 (5 bases). Trimming stripped 0 bases from V and 2 bases from J, with 13 bases between. Germline V gene lookup returns CDR1 LGHNA and CDR2 YSLEER. This CDR3 region has 16 residues. For the CDR3, the DNA is TGCGCCAGCAGCCAAGACGGGGTTCAGGAACAAGAGACCCAGTACTTC. Protein: CASSQDGVQEQETQYF.

A word on this clone: One end of the junction fails to match germline, which may point to a read error. Written as DNA, the CDR3 is TGCGCCAGCAGCTTGCAGAGGACAGTCCAGAACCCAACTTTT. Protein product: CASSLQRTVQNPTF. V gene TRBV5-1 combines with J gene TRBJ2-3; a weak D match, TRBD1 (6 bases). Per the germline V gene, CDR1 is SGHRS and CDR2 is YFSETQ. CDR3 length: 14 residues.

The V and J genes are TRBV7-9 and TRBJ2-5; TRBD2 matches 8 bases. Germline CDR1 and CDR2: SEHNR and FQNEAQ (reference sequence). The CDR3 totals 16 residues. With 1 base clipped from V and 1 base from J, the junction kept 5 bases outside the gene matches. CDR3 residues: CASSLGTAGGQETQYF. The CDR3 coding sequence is TGTGCCAGCAGCTTAGGCACCGCGGGGGGCCAAGAGACCCAGTACTTC.